This TCR beta chain stems from a study of glioma-infiltrating T cells. TCR alpha and beta CDR3 regions were amplified from RNA using iRepertoire nested multiplex PCR. Input was roughly 100-450 ng of tissue mRNA or PBMC total RNA. One entry per CDR3 protein results from TCRdb running MiXCR on the multiplex PCR reads. The table includes approximately 110,000 distinct CDR3 sequences, roughly 24% detected once. Study results and limitations: Tissue-blood divergence was below expectation in non-neoplastic patients, above in gliomas. Only very few CDR3 sequences appeared in both tissue and blood.

J gave up 7 bases and V 5 bases, and 11 bases lay outside the gene matches. The CDR3 is made up of 15 amino acids. Looked up from germline, CDR1 is SGHDN and CDR2 is FVKESK. This clonotype appeared many times. The antigen is unknown. The rearrangement joins TRBV14 to TRBJ2-7, with 10 bases identical to TRBD1. The sample comprised glioma tissue, nonneoplastic brain tissue, or PBMCs (not recorded which). The sequence came from a human donor with low-grade glioma or glioblastoma, undergoing nonglioma brain surgery, or in good health (not recorded which). The CDR3 loop reads CASSSRTGGRGEQYF. The DNA of the CDR3 is TGTGCCAGCAGCTCACGGACAGGGGGACGGGGGGAGCAGTACTTC.